This TCR beta chain is from a study of shared clonotypes between healthy human individuals. Regarding the study as a whole: Naive subsets, compared against memory subsets, generally had larger estimated richness values.

Here immunoSEQ multiplex PCR was the method, and the copy in TCRdb shows in-frame clones only, minus some. The repertoire holds 2 million to 2.5 million clones, with less than 95% as singletons. This CDR3 spans 13 amino acids. Germline loops: CDR1 SGHAT, CDR2 FQNNGV. Trimming shortened V by 5 bases and J by 4 bases, and 8 bases separated the two germline ends. Naive CD8 cells, CD45RO-negative and positively selected for CCR7, excluded terminally differentiated effector memory CD45RA+ cells. Notes on this clone: What it recognizes is unknown.

This receptor was taken from a man between 18 and 29 years old in good health. Sequencing used naive CD8+ T cells sorted from blood. The J gene is TRBJ1-4, the V gene TRBV11-2; possible D gene TRBD1, 5 bases. CDR3 nucleotides: TGTGCCAGCAGCCCAGGGTTTAATGAAAAACTGTTTTTT. The encoded protein is CASSPGFNEKLFF.